This TCR beta chain comes out of a study of radiotherapy plus CTLA-4 blockade in lung cancer. For the study at large: Disease control reached approximately 30%, with objective responses in 15% to 20%.

Focal radiation and CTLA-4 blockade (ipilimumab) were tested in chemo-refractory metastatic non-small-cell lung cancer patients. TCRdb keeps only in-frame clones here, not all; method: immunoSEQ multiplex PCR. The sample holds tens of thousands of clones; around 69% are singletons and the top ten take 2.5% to 3%. Trimming cost V 2 bases and J 9 bases; bases outside gene matches: 12. Germline-derived CDR1 and CDR2 are SGDLS and YYNGEE. This CDR3 has 16 amino acids. Specimen: peripheral blood, collected from a patient treated with radiotherapy plus ipilimumab. This sequence originates from a human donor with non-small cell lung cancer who had a complete response to radiotherapy plus ipilimumab. The chain carries TRBV9 and TRBJ2-1; 9 nucleotides align to TRBD2. The CDR3 DNA follows: TGTGCCAGCAGCGTCGATAGCGGGAGATTTGGTGGTGAGCAGTTCTTC. Translation: CASSVDSGRFGGEQFF.